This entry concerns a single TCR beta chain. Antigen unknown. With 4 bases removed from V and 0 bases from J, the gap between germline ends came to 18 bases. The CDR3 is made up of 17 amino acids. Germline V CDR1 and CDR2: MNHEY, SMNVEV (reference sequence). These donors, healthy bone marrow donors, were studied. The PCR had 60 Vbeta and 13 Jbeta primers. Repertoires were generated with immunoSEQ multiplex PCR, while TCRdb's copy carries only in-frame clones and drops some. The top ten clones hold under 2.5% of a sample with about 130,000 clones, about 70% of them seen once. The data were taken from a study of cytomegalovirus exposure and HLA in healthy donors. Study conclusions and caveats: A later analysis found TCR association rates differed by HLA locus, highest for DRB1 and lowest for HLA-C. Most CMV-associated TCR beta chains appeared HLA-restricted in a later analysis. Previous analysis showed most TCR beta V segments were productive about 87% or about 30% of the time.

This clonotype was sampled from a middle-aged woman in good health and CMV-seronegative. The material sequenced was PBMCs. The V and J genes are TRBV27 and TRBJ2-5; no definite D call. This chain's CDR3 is CASSSAYRLGYQETQYF. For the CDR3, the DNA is TGTGCCAGCAGTTCAGCATATAGACTCGGCTACCAAGAGACCCAGTACTTC.